This T cell receptor beta chain is from a study of cytomegalovirus exposure and HLA in healthy donors. Study context: The approximately 130 validation repertoires were reported in a later analysis to have been generated on the same platform as the roughly 700 first-cohort repertoires.

Data came from immunoSEQ multiplex PCR; TCRdb stores just in-frame clones and leaves some out. This repertoire shows 150,000 to 200,000 clones, around 88% found once; its top ten account for roughly 1.5%. Comment on this clone: Its antigen is undetermined.

It was the roughly 130-subject validation cohort, separate from the roughly 700-subject first cohort, to which the donors belonged. Study-level findings and limits: Among TCR beta chains, those listed as cytomegalovirus-associated numbered over 150. It was reported that the classifier diagnosed cytomegalovirus status with high specificity and sensitivity in both the original and validation cohorts.

Germline lookup yields CDR1 SGHVS and CDR2 FNYEAQ. CDR3 length equals 14 residues. V was cut by 5 bases and J by 2 bases, with 12 bases left in between. The source of this sequence is a woman aged 18-30 years in good health and CMV-seronegative. This chain links TRBV7-6 with TRBJ1-2, with TRBD1 as a possible D gene (5 bases). The sample taken for sequencing was PBMCs. As DNA, the CDR3 is TGTGCCAGCAGCCCGACGACAGAAAACTATGGCTACACCTTC. Residues: CASSPTTENYGYTF.